This record covers a single T cell receptor beta chain. The data were taken from a study of T cell changes during pregnancy in multiple sclerosis. Trimming took 3 bases from V and 3 from J; bases not matched to a gene: 2. Germline V gene lookup returns CDR1 SGHDT and CDR2 YYEEEE. The CDR3 has 13 amino acids. Data came from immunoSEQ multiplex PCR; TCRdb stores just in-frame clones and leaves some out. The table shows some 56,000 clones, with roughly 90% occurring only once. The sample was CD4+ T cells from peripheral blood mononuclear cells, taken after pregnancy. The chain joins TRBV5-6 to TRBJ2-7, with 8 positions matching TRBD1. This clonotype was obtained from a female donor with multiple sclerosis, enrolled in a pregnancy study. The CDR3 nucleotides are TGTGCCAGCAGCTGGGACAGGAGCTACGAGCAGTACTTC. Encoded protein: CASSWDRSYEQYF.